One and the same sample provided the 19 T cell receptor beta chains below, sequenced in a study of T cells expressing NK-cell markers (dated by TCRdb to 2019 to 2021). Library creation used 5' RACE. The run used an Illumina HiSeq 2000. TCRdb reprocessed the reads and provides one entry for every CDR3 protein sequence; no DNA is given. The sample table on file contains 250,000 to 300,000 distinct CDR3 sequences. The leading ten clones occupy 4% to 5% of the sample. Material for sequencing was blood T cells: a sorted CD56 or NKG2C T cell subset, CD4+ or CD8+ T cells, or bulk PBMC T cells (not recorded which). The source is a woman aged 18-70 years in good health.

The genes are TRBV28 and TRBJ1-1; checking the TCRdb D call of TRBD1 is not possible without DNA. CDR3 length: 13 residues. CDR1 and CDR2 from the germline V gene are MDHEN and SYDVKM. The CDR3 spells CASTPGGRTEAFF.

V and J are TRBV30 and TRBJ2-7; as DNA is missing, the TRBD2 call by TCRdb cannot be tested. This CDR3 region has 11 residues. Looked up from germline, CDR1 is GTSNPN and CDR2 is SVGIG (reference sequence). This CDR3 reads CAWREGYEQYF.

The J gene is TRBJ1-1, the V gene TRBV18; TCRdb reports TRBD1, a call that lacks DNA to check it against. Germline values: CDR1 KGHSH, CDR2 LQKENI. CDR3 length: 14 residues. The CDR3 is CASSPGTVGTEAFF.

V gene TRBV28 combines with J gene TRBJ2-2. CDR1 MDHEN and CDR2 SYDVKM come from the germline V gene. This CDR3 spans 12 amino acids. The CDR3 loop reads CASSIYTGELFF.

The CDR3 is CASSLGLASTDTQYF. The gene calls are TRBV7-9 and TRBJ2-3. Germline CDR1 SEHNR, CDR2 FQNEAQ (reference sequence). The CDR3 runs to 15 residues.

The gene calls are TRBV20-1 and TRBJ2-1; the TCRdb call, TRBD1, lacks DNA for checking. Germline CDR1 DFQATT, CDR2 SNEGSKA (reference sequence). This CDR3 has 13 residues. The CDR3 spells CSAGRQGRREQFF.

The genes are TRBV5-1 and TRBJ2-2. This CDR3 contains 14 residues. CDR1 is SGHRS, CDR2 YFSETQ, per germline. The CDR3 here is CASSATPNTGELFF.

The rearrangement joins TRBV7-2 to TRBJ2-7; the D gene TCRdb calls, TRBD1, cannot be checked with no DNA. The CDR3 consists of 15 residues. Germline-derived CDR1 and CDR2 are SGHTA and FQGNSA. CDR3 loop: CASSFTGLGSYEQYF.

The CDR3 reads CASSMRSTYNEQFF. The chain uses TRBV11-2 and TRBJ2-1. This CDR3 is built from 14 residues. CDR1 is SGHAT, CDR2 FQNNGV, per germline. The entire variable domain, with the rest obtained from reference TRBV11-2 and TRBJ2-1, is as follows: EAGVAQSPRYKIIEKRQSVAFWCNPISGHATLYWYQQILGQGPKLLIQFQNNGVVDDSQLPKDRFSAERLKGVDSTLKIQPAKLEDSAVYLCASSMRSTYNEQFFGPGTRLTVL.

CDR3 residues: CASRDRGGRETQYF. The J gene is TRBJ2-5, the V gene TRBV12-3 or TRBV12-4; TCRdb returns TRBD2, unconfirmable since there is no DNA. The CDR3 runs to 14 residues.

The CDR3: CASSLQGMTADTQYF. The V gene is TRBV5-5, the J gene TRBJ2-3; TCRdb picks TRBD1, but there is no DNA to check that call. The CDR3 extends over 15 amino acids. Germline V CDR1 and CDR2: SGHKS, YYEKEE (reference sequence).

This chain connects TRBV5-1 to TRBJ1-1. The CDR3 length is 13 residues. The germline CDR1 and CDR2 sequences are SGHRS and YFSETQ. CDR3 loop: CASSQEPNTEAFF.

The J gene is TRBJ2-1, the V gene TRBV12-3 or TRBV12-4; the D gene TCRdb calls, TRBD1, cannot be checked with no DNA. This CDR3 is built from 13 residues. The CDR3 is CASSEGQGNEQFF.

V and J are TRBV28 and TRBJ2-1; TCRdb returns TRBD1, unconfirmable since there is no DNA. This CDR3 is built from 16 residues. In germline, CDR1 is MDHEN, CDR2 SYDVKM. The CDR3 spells CASRPLGTGNYNEQFF.

CDR3: CASSLRPTGGNQPQHF. The chain links TRBV3-1 to TRBJ1-5; there is no DNA to check the TCRdb D call of TRBD1. Germline V CDR1 and CDR2: LGHDT, YNNKEL (reference sequence). This CDR3 has 16 amino acids.

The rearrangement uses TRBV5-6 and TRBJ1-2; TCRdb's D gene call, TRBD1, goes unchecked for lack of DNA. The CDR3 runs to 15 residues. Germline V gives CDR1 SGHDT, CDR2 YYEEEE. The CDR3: CASSPGTGGNYGYTF.

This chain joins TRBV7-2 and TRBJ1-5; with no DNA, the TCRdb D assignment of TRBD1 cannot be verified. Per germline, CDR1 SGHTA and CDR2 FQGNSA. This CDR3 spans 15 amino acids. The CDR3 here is CASSLGQGTYQPQHF.

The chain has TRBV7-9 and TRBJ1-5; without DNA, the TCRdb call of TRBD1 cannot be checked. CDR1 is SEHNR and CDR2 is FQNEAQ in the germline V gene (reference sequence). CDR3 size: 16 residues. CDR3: CASSLALRGDGQPQHF.

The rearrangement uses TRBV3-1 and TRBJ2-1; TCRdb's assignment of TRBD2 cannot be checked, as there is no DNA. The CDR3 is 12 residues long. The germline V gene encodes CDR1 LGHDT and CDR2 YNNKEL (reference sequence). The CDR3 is CASSQPGGEQFF.